This T cell receptor (beta chain) was sequenced in a study of T cells in Graves' hyperthyroidism and ophthalmopathy. Clinicians diagnosed patients from clinical symptoms, serum thyroxine and TRAb, thyroid ultrasound and orbital computed tomography. The CDR3 sequence is 18 residues long. V was trimmed by 1 base and J by 0 bases, leaving 19 bases between them. The germline V gene has CDR1 MGHRA and CDR2 YSYEKL. Template material for amplifying TCR beta CDR3 regions consisted of RNA transcripts. First-round RT-PCR targeting the TCR CDR3 was performed with the HTBI primer set. A single record per CDR3 protein comes from TCRdb applying MiXCR to the multiplex PCR reads. Here the sample spans 600,000 to 700,000 distinct CDR3 sequences, about 15% being singletons. As concerns this clonotype: The antigen remains unidentified.

Study findings and constraints: Blood shared most expanded thyroid clonotypes above 0.001. In validation, the model predicted ophthalmopathy. These predictions came a median roughly 6 months before onset.

This clonotype was sampled from a woman between 40 and 50 years old with Graves' ophthalmopathy. Material for sequencing was blood. The chain couples TRBV4-1 to TRBJ2-7; a possible D gene is TRBD2 (6 bases). The CDR3 DNA reads TGCGCCAGCAGCCAAGGAGCCCCTATGGCGGGGACCTCCTACGAGCAGTACTTC. It encodes CASSQGAPMAGTSYEQYF.